The 17 T cell receptor beta chains given below trace back to one sample, sequenced in a study of blood T cell repertoires in COVID-19 (dated by TCRdb to about 2020). Libraries were constructed by the immunoSEQ multiplex PCR assay. Not all clones reach the TCRdb copy of this immuneACCESS table, which keeps in-frame sequences only. Checked studies attribute under half of the gap to unresolved V genes and leave the rest unexplained. This sample comprises more than 45,000 clones, approximately 85% of them detected only once. The ten largest clones represent around 15% of the sample. The sample taken for sequencing was peripheral blood. Every receptor here comes from a human donor in a cohort sampled during active COVID-19.

This clone was recorded once. The rearrangement uses TRBV5-5 and TRBJ1-6, with 9 bases identical to TRBD1. Per the germline V gene, CDR1 is SGHKS and CDR2 is YYEKEE (reference sequence). V lost 5 bases to trimming and J lost 10 bases; unmatched junction nucleotides: 13. CDR3 length: 16 residues. Here the CDR3 reads CASRFNPGQGESPLHF. CDR3 coding DNA: TGTGCCAGCAGGTTCAATCCGGGACAGGGAGAGTCACCCCTCCACTTT.

The chain links TRBV18 to TRBJ1-2; D unresolved. The CDR3 extends over 14 amino acids. Trimming took off 2 bases at V and 0 bases at J, with 7 bases between the two ends. CDR1 and CDR2 from the germline V gene are KGHSH and LQKENI. CDR3 in amino acids: CASSPEAANYGYTF. The CDR3 DNA reads TGTGCCAGCTCACCAGAGGCAGCTAACTATGGCTACACCTTC. The full variable domain, its missing parts supplied by reference TRBV18 and TRBJ1-2, is NAGVMQNPRHLVRRRGQEARLRCSPMKGHSHVYWYRQLPEEGLKFMVYLQKENIIDESGMPKERFSAEFPKEGPSILRIQQVVRGDSAAYFCASSPEAANYGYTFGSGTRLTVV.

This chain connects TRBV2 to TRBJ1-1; tentatively, D is TRBD1 (6 bases). The CDR3 length is 13 residues. With 5 bases removed from V and 4 bases from J, the gap between germline ends came to 11 bases. Germline V gene data show CDR1 as SNHLY and CDR2 as FYNNEI. In DNA form, the CDR3 reads TGTGCCAGCAGTACCAGGGGTATCACTGAAGCTTTCTTT. This codes for CASSTRGITEAFF.

This chain connects TRBV2 to TRBJ1-5; 8 positions agree with TRBD1. Germline trimming cut 8 bases from V and 2 bases from J; bases unmatched to any gene: 8. This CDR3 has 15 amino acids. Germline values: CDR1 SNHLY, CDR2 FYNNEI. The CDR3 DNA reads as TGTGCCAGCGTGGGGGCAGGGGGCGGCAATCAGCCCCAGCATTTT. Protein product: CASVGAGGGNQPQHF.

This clone has a handful of counts. This chain connects TRBV30 to TRBJ2-2, with 10 nucleotides matching TRBD1. The CDR3 runs 14 residues. V was clipped by 1 base and J by 5 bases; unmatched bases: 1. CDR1 GTSNPN and CDR2 SVGIG come from the germline V gene (reference sequence). DNA of the CDR3: TGTGCCTGGAGTGGGGACAGGGGTACCGGGGAGCTGTTTTTT. Translated: CAWSGDRGTGELFF.

The CDR3 spells CASISGLAGVDTQYF. CDR3 in DNA: TGTGCCAGCATTTCTGGACTAGCGGGAGTAGATACGCAGTATTTT. V gene TRBV6-5 combines with J gene TRBJ2-3; TRBD2 matches at 13 bases. The CDR3 is made up of 15 amino acids. Germline lookup yields CDR1 MNHEY and CDR2 SVGAGI. V was clipped by 7 bases and J by 5 bases; unmatched bases: 6.

V and J are TRBV7-9 and TRBJ2-3, with D unclear. The CDR3 is 16 residues long. With 5 bases removed from V and 2 bases from J, the gap between germline ends came to 17 bases. Germline lookup yields CDR1 SEHNR and CDR2 FQNEAQ (reference sequence). CDR3 in DNA: TGTGCCAGCAGCGAAACTCAAGCGAGATCCACAGATACGCAGTATTTT. Its translation: CASSETQARSTDTQYF.

This chain links TRBV28 with TRBJ2-1; 12 positions agree with TRBD2. The CDR3 is 18 amino acids. CDR1 and CDR2 (germline): MDHEN, SYDVKM. Trimming cost V 4 bases and J 6 bases; bases outside gene matches: 13. CDR3 in DNA: TGTGCCAGCAGTTCTCAGACTAGCGGGGGACAATGGGGCAATGAGCAGTTCTTC. Translating it yields CASSSQTSGGQWGNEQFF. Complete variable domain (other parts from reference TRBV28 and TRBJ2-1): DVKVTQSSRYLVKRTGEKVFLECVQDMDHENMFWYRQDPGLGLRLIYFSYDVKMKEKGDIPEGYSVSREKKERFSLILESASTNQTSMYLCASSSQTSGGQWGNEQFFGPGTRLTVL.

This chain links TRBV5-1 with TRBJ2-7; the match to TRBD1 covers 8 bases. The CDR3 covers 13 residues. The junction had 5 bases not matched to a gene; V was cut back by 4 bases and J by 5 bases. In germline, CDR1 is SGHRS, CDR2 YFSETQ. The CDR3: CASSGQGADEQYF. CDR3 in DNA: TGCGCCAGCAGCGGGCAGGGGGCCGACGAGCAGTACTTC.

This clone has a single count. The gene calls are TRBV7-9 and TRBJ1-1; no clear D. Germline V gives CDR1 SEHNR, CDR2 FQNEAQ (reference sequence). The V and J ends lost 1 base and 10 bases respectively, with 10 bases between them. The CDR3 has 12 residues. CDR3 coding DNA: TGTGCCAGCAGCTTAGAGGGAGAGGCAGCTTTCTTT. Encoded protein: CASSLEGEAAFF.

In this sample, this clone turned up once. The chain uses TRBV2 and TRBJ1-1; TRBD1 might be the D (5 bases). Germline CDR1 is SNHLY and CDR2 is FYNNEI. V lost 6 bases and J lost 8, with 13 bases in between. The CDR3 extends over 12 amino acids. The CDR3 DNA reads as TGTGCCAGCAGAGGGGAGGGCGACGAAGCTTTCTTT. This encodes CASRGEGDEAFF.

The V and J genes are TRBV29-1 and TRBJ2-5; possibly TRBD1 for D (5 bases). The CDR3 has 13 amino acids. The V and J ends lost 3 bases and 2 bases respectively, with 10 bases between them. Germline lookup yields CDR1 SQVTM and CDR2 ANQGSEA. CDR3 protein: CSVERTTQETQYF. Here the CDR3 DNA reads TGCAGCGTTGAGAGGACAACTCAAGAGACCCAGTACTTC.

The rearrangement joins TRBV3-1 (or the pseudogene TRBV3-2) to TRBJ2-5; a possible D gene is TRBD1 (5 bases). This CDR3 has 14 residues. V was shortened by 5 bases and J by 6 bases, with 16 bases between the two germline ends. Per the germline V gene, CDR1 is LGHDT and CDR2 is YNNKEL (reference sequence). CDR3 sequence (DNA): TGTGCCAGCAGCTTTCCCCAGGGAACGAAGACCCAGTACTTC. Translating gives CASSFPQGTKTQYF.

The chain joins TRBV9 to TRBJ2-7, with D possibly being TRBD1 (6 bases). V was trimmed by 3 bases and J by 3 bases, leaving 16 bases between them. The CDR3 is 15 amino acids. CDR1 is SGDLS, CDR2 YYNGEE, per germline. The CDR3 loop reads CASSATGQWVYEQYF. The CDR3, as DNA: TGTGCCAGCAGCGCTACAGGGCAGTGGGTCTACGAGCAGTACTTC.

The rearrangement uses TRBV5-1 and TRBJ2-3; 8 bases match TRBD2. Germline V CDR1 and CDR2: SGHRS, YFSETQ. This CDR3 region has 15 residues. J gave up 7 bases and V 0 bases, and 7 bases lay outside the gene matches. The CDR3 nucleotides are TGCGCCAGCAGCTTGGAGGCGGGGGGCCAAAATACGCAGTATTTT. The encoded protein is CASSLEAGGQNTQYF.

V usage is TRBV30 and J usage is TRBJ2-7; D is possibly TRBD2 (6 bases). The CDR3 contains 14 residues. Germline V CDR1 and CDR2: GTSNPN, SVGIG (reference sequence). Trimming cost V 0 bases and J 0 bases, with 9 bases left between them. CDR3 in amino acids: CAWSVLADSYEQYF. The CDR3 nucleotides are TGTGCCTGGAGTGTACTAGCTGACTCCTACGAGCAGTACTTC.

V gene TRBV4-2 combines with J gene TRBJ1-3; no clear D. CDR3 size: 13 residues. Looked up from germline, CDR1 is LGHNA and CDR2 is YNFKEQ. Trimming removed 1 base from V and 6 bases from J, with 7 bases in between. In nucleotides, the CDR3 is TGTGCCAGCAGCCAAGGCGAGATAAACACCATATATTTT. Its protein is CASSQGEINTIYF.